The rows below give T cell receptor beta chains drawn from one sample of a study of T-cell reconstitution after alpha-beta-depleted transplantation in children. TCRdb reprocessed the PCR reads via MiXCR and lists one record per CDR3 protein. The table lists approximately 200,000 distinct CDR3 sequences, roughly 15% of them singletons. This sample comprised PBMCs from the stem cell graft donor, obtained from the stem cell graft. The receptors stem from a human donor who donated a stem cell graft to a child with acute lymphoblastic leukemia. Both conserved end residues are part of each CDR3. The D gene is left open where the match is weak. Some rows mark clone size as missing; the rest say once, few, many or name a class of expanded clone.

J | V | length | D | size | DNA | CDR3
TRBJ1-4 | TRBV5-1 | 15 | TRBD1 | . | TGCGCCAGCAGCATCCGGACAGGGGGAGTCGAAAAACTGTTTTTT | CASSIRTGGVEKLFF
TRBJ1-1 | TRBV29-1 | 13 | . | many | TGCAGCGTTGATGGGCGGCCGAACACTGAAGCTTTCTTT | CSVDGRPNTEAFF
TRBJ2-7 | TRBV15 | 15 | . | many | TGTGCCACCAGCAGATCCGAAGGGGGATCCTACGAGCAGTACTTC | CATSRSEGGSYEQYF
TRBJ2-7 | TRBV10-3 | 14 | TRBD2 | many | TGTGCCATCAGTGAGTCAGGACTAGCCTACGAGCAGTACTTC | CAISESGLAYEQYF
TRBJ2-5 | TRBV9 | 14 | . | . | TGTGCCAGCAGCGTAGTAGGCCCAGGAGAGACCCAGTACTTC | CASSVVGPGETQYF
TRBJ1-1 | TRBV20-1 | 14 | . | many | TGCAGTGCTATCGACAGGATTCAGAACACTGAAGCTTTCTTT | CSAIDRIQNTEAFF
TRBJ1-1 | TRBV11-2 | 15 | . | . | TGTGCCAGCAGCTCGACCGGGACTTTGAACACTGAAGCTTTCTTT | CASSSTGTLNTEAFF
TRBJ1-5 | TRBV20-1 | 15 | . | few | TGCAGTGCGGAGAGACCCCCTCCAGGCCATCAGCCCCAGCATTTT | CSAERPPPGHQPQHF
TRBJ2-1 | TRBV6-1 | 16 | . | many | TGTGCCAGCAGTGAAGTGGCCGGGACAAACTACAATGAGCAGTTCTTC | CASSEVAGTNYNEQFF
TRBJ1-1 | TRBV12-3/TRBV12-4 | 14 | . | . | TGTGCCAGCAGTTCCGACGGGGGCCTCACTGAAGCTTTCTTT | CASSSDGGLTEAFF
TRBJ2-7 | TRBV5-1 | 14 | TRBD2 | many | TGCGCCAGCAGCTTACAGCGGGATAATTACGAGCAGTACTTC | CASSLQRDNYEQYF
TRBJ1-1 | TRBV29-1 | 13 | . | many | TGCAGCTCCCGACAGATAGAGAACACTGAAGCTTTCTTT | CSSRQIENTEAFF
TRBJ2-5 | TRBV18 | 15 | . | many | TGTGCCAGCTCACCGGAGACCCCCCGCGAAGAGACCCAGTACTTC | CASSPETPREETQYF
TRBJ2-7 | TRBV19 | 13 | . | . | TGTGCCAGGACGAAGGGGATACCCTACGAGCAGTACTTC | CARTKGIPYEQYF
TRBJ1-1 | TRBV24-1 | 13 | . | . | TGTGCCACCAGTGATTTGAGAGGGACTGAAGCTTTCTTT | CATSDLRGTEAFF
TRBJ2-5 | TRBV20-1 | 14 | . | many | TGCAGTGCTTTAGACCTAGGTCAGCAAGAGACCCAGTACTTC | CSALDLGQQETQYF
TRBJ2-7 | TRBV25-1 | 15 | TRBD1 | . | TGTGCCAGCAGTGGACGACAGGGGGCTGGTCTCGAGCAGTACTTC | CASSGRQGAGLEQYF
TRBJ2-1 | TRBV9 | 12 | . | many | TGTGCCAGCAGCGTAGACTTCGCTGAGCAGTTCTTC | CASSVDFAEQFF
TRBJ2-5 | TRBV20-1 | 15 | . | few | TGCAGTGCCAGGGACCGAGATTCGGTTGGGGAGACCCAGTACTTC | CSARDRDSVGETQYF